The clone carrying this T cell receptor (beta chain) has only one observation. Its target is unknown. The data were obtained in a study of blood T cells in healthy people across ages. Broader study findings: Significant beta diversity loss was already apparent by age approximately 37, declining roughly linearly.

Together with a sample-barcoded 5' primer, a J-beta primer mix was included in a second PCR lasting about 7 to 12 cycles. The template-switch adaptor was a 5' adaptor with 12 random nucleotides. It tagged each cDNA molecule. One entry per CDR3 protein results from TCRdb running MiXCR on the 5' RACE reads. This table holds over 1.5 million distinct CDR3 sequences, around half found once. The study recruited healthy Caucasian donors from Russia who were aged roughly 6 to 100. Approximately 9.1 milliliters was the volume of peripheral blood drawn from each donor. Trimming took off 2 bases at V and 1 base at J, with 8 bases between the two ends. There are 15 residues in the CDR3. In germline, CDR1 is MDHEN, CDR2 SYDVKM.

The TCR sequence derives from a woman between 40 and 55 years old in good health. The V gene is TRBV28, the J gene TRBJ2-2; no definite D call. Material: blood. DNA for the CDR3: TGTGCCAGCAGTTTACTCCGATTGAACACCGGGGAGCTGTTTTTT. Amino acid sequence: CASSLLRLNTGELFF.